These 21 T cell receptor beta chains were sequenced from one sample in a study of blood T cell repertoires in COVID-19. Assay used: immunoSEQ multiplex PCR; TCRdb lists only in-frame clones, some missing. The data show some 190,000 clones, 86% seen once. The sample consisted of PBMCs or T cells enriched from blood (not recorded which). These receptors were taken from a man in his forties with acute COVID-19.

The sample holds one count of this clone. The V gene is TRBV6-5, the J gene TRBJ1-2; possibly TRBD1 for D (5 bases). CDR3 length: 13 residues. Trimming removed 8 bases from V and 8 bases from J, with 18 bases in between. Germline V gene data show CDR1 as MNHEY and CDR2 as SVGAGI. CDR3 DNA: TGTGCCAGCGGGCCCCGGGGGACTGGAGGCTACACCTTC. Protein product: CASGPRGTGGYTF.

This rearrangement joins TRBV10-3 to TRBJ2-7; weak D call: TRBD1 (5 bases). The CDR3 consists of 14 residues. Per the germline V gene, CDR1 is ENHRY and CDR2 is SYGVKD. With 5 bases removed from V and 3 bases from J, the gap between germline ends came to 14 bases. This CDR3 is CAISLQVPGYEQYF. In DNA, the CDR3 is TGTGCCATCAGTCTACAGGTCCCAGGCTACGAGCAGTACTTC.

This rearrangement joins TRBV5-1 to TRBJ2-2; 7 bases line up with TRBD2. With V trimmed by 4 bases and J by 0 bases, 6 bases remained unmatched. The CDR3 loop spans 16 amino acids. Germline CDR1 SGHRS, CDR2 YFSETQ. DNA for the CDR3: TGCGCCAGCAGCATGGGGACTATACCGAACACCGGGGAGCTGTTTTTT. It codes for CASSMGTIPNTGELFF.

This chain connects TRBV2 to TRBJ1-2; D is unresolved. The germline CDR1 and CDR2 sequences are SNHLY and FYNNEI. The CDR3 has 12 residues. The V and J ends lost 6 bases and 4 bases respectively, with 9 bases between them. The CDR3 spells CASRGLSYGYTF. The CDR3 DNA is TGTGCCAGCAGAGGACTGTCCTATGGCTACACCTTC. The complete variable domain, with remaining parts taken from reference TRBV2 and TRBJ1-2, reads EPEVTQTPSHQVTQMGQEVILRCVPISNHLYFYWYRQILGQKVEFLVSFYNNEISEKSEIFDDQFSVERPDGSNFTLKIRSTKLEDSAMYFCASRGLSYGYTFGSGTRLTVV.

DNA of the CDR3: TGTGCCAGCAGCAATCACAGGGGGAGGTACGACACCGGGGAGCTGTTTTTT. Protein: CASSNHRGRYDTGELFF. The chain uses TRBV11-2 and TRBJ2-2; 8 bases align to TRBD1. J lost 3 bases, V lost 5 bases, and 11 bases had no gene match. Germline V gene sequence: CDR1 SGHAT, CDR2 FQNNGV. The CDR3 length is 17 residues.

This clone was observed a few times. CDR3 sequence (DNA): TGTGCCAGCAGTGAGCGGGGAATCCTAGCCGGAAACATTCAGTACTTC. Its protein product is CASSERGILAGNIQYF. The J gene is TRBJ2-4, the V gene TRBV6-1, with D possibly being TRBD2 (6 bases). Germline assignment: CDR1 MNHNS and CDR2 SASEGT. V was shortened by 3 bases and J by 6 bases, with 18 bases between the two germline ends. CDR3 length: 16 amino acids.

This clone was observed a single time. Other DNA sequences of this sample code for an identical CDR3. V gene TRBV7-9 combines with J gene TRBJ2-5; perhaps TRBD2 as D (6 bases). CDR3 length: 13 residues. V was clipped by 0 bases and J by 4 bases, with 6 bases between them. Germline CDR1 is SEHNR and CDR2 is FQNEAQ (reference sequence). The CDR3 bases are TGTGCCAGCAGCTTAGCCGGGGGAGAGACCCAGTACTTC. It specifies CASSLAGGETQYF.

The rearrangement links TRBV7-2 to TRBJ2-2, with D tentatively TRBD1 (6 bases). This CDR3 is 13 amino acids long. The germline V and J ends were trimmed by 5 bases and 5 bases, with 9 bases remaining between them. The germline gives CDR1 SGHTA, CDR2 FQGNSA. In DNA form, the CDR3 reads TGTGCCAGCAGCACAGGACAGACCGGGGAGCTGTTTTTT. This sequence encodes CASSTGQTGELFF.

The chain joins TRBV7-8 to TRBJ1-2; D ambiguous. CDR3 size: 15 residues. Trimming stripped 4 bases from V and 7 bases from J, with 19 bases between. Germline CDR1 and CDR2: SGHVS and FQNEAQ. CDR3 protein: CASSSRRDPRAGYTF. In nucleotides, the CDR3 is TGTGCCAGCAGCTCACGAAGAGACCCGCGGGCTGGCTACACCTTC.

This chain links TRBV10-1 with TRBJ1-5; tentative D call: TRBD1 (5 bases). In germline, CDR1 is WNHNN, CDR2 SYGVQD (reference sequence). The germline V and J ends were trimmed by 2 bases and 6 bases, with 20 bases remaining between them. This CDR3 has 17 amino acids. In DNA form, the CDR3 reads TGCGCCAGCAGTGAGAGGGCTGCAGCTATTAGGGGTCAGCCCCAGCATTTT. Encoded protein: CASSERAAAIRGQPQHF.

This chain uses TRBV9 with TRBJ1-4; 9 bases are a match to TRBD1. This CDR3 spans 16 amino acids. The trim removed 2 bases at V and 8 bases at J, leaving 10 bases unmatched. CDR1 is SGDLS, CDR2 YYNGEE, per germline. The CDR3 DNA follows: TGTGCCAGCAGCGTCTCGTCCCGGGACAGGGTCGAAAAACTGTTTTTT. Amino acids: CASSVSSRDRVEKLFF.

The chain uses TRBV9 and TRBJ2-7, with 8 bases lining up with TRBD2. The CDR3 is made up of 15 amino acids. Germline CDR1 SGDLS, CDR2 YYNGEE. Trimming at V came to 3 bases and at J to 9 bases, leaving 14 bases not matched to a gene. The CDR3 DNA reads as TGTGCCAGCAGCGCGGGGGGGTTCCTACGAGACGGGCAGTACTTC. Translated, it gives CASSAGGFLRDGQYF.

This chain links TRBV30 with TRBJ2-1; D is undetermined. This CDR3 spans 11 amino acids. V shed 2 bases and J shed 9 bases, with 8 bases lying between them. Looked up from germline, CDR1 is GTSNPN and CDR2 is SVGIG (reference sequence). This CDR3 reads CAWSIVSEQFF. CDR3 sequence (DNA): TGTGCCTGGAGTATAGTGAGTGAGCAGTTCTTC. The full variable domain, rest sourced from reference TRBV30 and TRBJ2-1, is SQTIHQWPATLVQPVGSPLSLECTVEGTSNPNLYWYRQAAGRGLQLLFYSVGIGQISSEVPQNLSASRPQDRQFILSSKKLLLSDSGFYLCAWSIVSEQFFGPGTRLTVL.

As to this clone: This sample also contains other DNA sequences that code for the same CDR3. This chain uses TRBV30 with TRBJ1-3, with unresolved D. Germline loops: CDR1 GTSNPN, CDR2 SVGIG (reference sequence). The ends were cut back, 0 bases at V and 1 base at J, with 10 bases in the middle. The CDR3 consists of 15 residues. CDR3 DNA: TGTGCCTGGAGTGTACGAGGGAATTCTGGAAACACCATATATTTT. This encodes CAWSVRGNSGNTIYF.

The gene calls are TRBV6-2 or TRBV6-3 and TRBJ2-2; D remains ambiguous. Germline V gives CDR1 MNHEY, CDR2 SVGEGT. The V end was cut by 6 bases, the J end by 7 bases, with 21 bases between. The CDR3 spans 16 residues. In DNA form, the CDR3 reads TGTGCCAGCAGCCTTTTGAGGCCTCGAGAAGGCGGGGAGCTGTTTTTT. This gives the protein CASSLLRPREGGELFF.

This chain connects TRBV19 to TRBJ2-2, with TRBD2 identical over 7 bases. Trimming at V came to 4 bases and at J to 3 bases, leaving 2 bases not matched to a gene. The CDR3 has 14 residues. Germline values: CDR1 LNHDA, CDR2 SQIVND (reference sequence). Here the CDR3 reads CASSTGGYTGELFF. The CDR3 nucleotides read TGTGCCAGTAGTACCGGGGGGTACACCGGGGAGCTGTTTTTT.

V is TRBV27 and J is TRBJ1-2; D not certain. The V end lost 2 bases, the J end lost 2 bases, and 6 bases lay between the germline ends. This CDR3 is 13 amino acids long. Germline V gives CDR1 MNHEY, CDR2 SMNVEV (reference sequence). The CDR3 loop reads CASSLNLNYGYTF. The DNA for the CDR3 is TGTGCCAGCAGTTTAAACCTAAACTATGGCTACACCTTC.

This clone was detected a few times. The V and J genes are TRBV5-1 and TRBJ1-4; unclear D gene. Germline CDR1 SGHRS, CDR2 YFSETQ. The germline V and J ends were trimmed by 0 bases and 10 bases, with 16 bases remaining between them. The length of the CDR3 is 15 residues. The CDR3 protein is CASSLGSGRSGKLFF. The CDR3 DNA follows: TGCGCCAGCAGCTTGGGCTCGGGTAGGTCCGGAAAACTGTTTTTT.

The chain combines TRBV4-3 with TRBJ2-1; D is possibly TRBD1 (6 bases). Germline V CDR1 and CDR2: LGHNA, YSLEER. The CDR3 totals 14 residues. V gave up 4 bases and J gave up 6 bases, with 13 bases separating them. The CDR3 is CASSPLPGANEQFF. CDR3 nucleotides: TGCGCCAGCAGCCCCCTCCCAGGGGCCAATGAGCAGTTCTTC.

Only a few counts were recorded for this clone. V usage is TRBV7-2 and J usage is TRBJ1-4, with D unresolved. The CDR3 covers 18 residues. Per the germline V gene, CDR1 is SGHTA and CDR2 is FQGNSA. V dropped 0 bases and J dropped 10 bases, with 24 bases sitting between them. CDR3 region: CASSLAPSETFFGGKLFF. The CDR3, as DNA: TGTGCCAGCAGCTTAGCGCCCAGCGAGACCTTCTTTGGCGGAAAACTGTTTTTT.

The V call is TRBV12-3 or TRBV12-4, the J call TRBJ2-5, with unresolved D. CDR3 length equals 13 residues. With 3 bases removed from V and 5 bases from J, the gap between germline ends came to 10 bases. DNA of the CDR3: TGTGCCAGCAGTTTCAACGCTAAGGAGACCCAGTACTTC. Amino acid sequence: CASSFNAKETQYF.